The 10 T cell receptor beta chains below come from one sample, sequenced in a study of siplizumab effects on memory and regulatory T cells. Clones were read by immunoSEQ multiplex PCR, and TCRdb kept only the in-frame ones, dropping some. This table holds roughly 100,000 clones, about 93% found once. Material for sequencing was Tregs sorted from blood. These receptor sequences come from a human donor in good health.

V gene TRBV10-3 combines with J gene TRBJ2-7; TRBD1 agrees at 8 bases. The J segment lost 5 bases and the V segment lost 6 bases, leaving 9 bases of the junction unmatched. From germline, CDR1 is ENHRY and CDR2 SYGVKD. This CDR3 has 14 amino acids. This CDR3 is CAISQWTGKDEQYF. The DNA for the CDR3 is TGTGCCATCAGCCAGTGGACAGGGAAGGACGAGCAGTACTTC.

The rearrangement links TRBV7-3 to TRBJ2-2; a weak D match, TRBD1 (6 bases). V was clipped by 4 bases and J by 1 base, with 13 bases between them. Germline lookup yields CDR1 SGHTA and CDR2 FQGTGA. The CDR3 length is 16 residues. CDR3: CASSYGGAGNTGELFF. In nucleotides, the CDR3 is TGTGCCAGCAGCTATGGGGGCGCGGGGAACACCGGGGAGCTGTTTTTT.

The V gene is TRBV4-3, the J gene TRBJ1-1; D is unresolved. The CDR3 has 14 amino acids. Trimming left V 0 bases short and J 1 base short, with 6 bases between. Germline CDR1 and CDR2: LGHNA and YSLEER. The CDR3 loop reads CASSQEGRNTEAFF. The CDR3 DNA is TGCGCCAGCAGCCAAGAAGGCAGGAACACTGAAGCTTTCTTT.

The rearrangement uses TRBV19 and TRBJ1-5, with a possible D match to TRBD1 (5 bases). Per germline, CDR1 LNHDA and CDR2 SQIVND (reference sequence). V gave up 3 bases and J gave up 2 bases, with 8 bases separating them. The CDR3 is 14 residues long. As DNA, the CDR3 is TGTGCCAGTAGTATTTTGGGGGGCAATCAGCCCCAGCATTTT. The encoded protein is CASSILGGNQPQHF.

This clone has just one count. The V call is TRBV19, the J call TRBJ2-7; a weak D match, TRBD1 (7 bases). The V gene lost 3 bases and the J gene lost 3 bases, with 15 bases spanning the gap. Germline V gives CDR1 LNHDA, CDR2 SQIVND (reference sequence). CDR3 length: 15 amino acids. CDR3 sequence: CASSMSSGGNYEQYF. For the CDR3, the DNA is TGTGCCAGTAGTATGAGTTCAGGGGGGAACTACGAGCAGTACTTC.

The chain is built from TRBV5-4 and TRBJ2-7; D not resolved. Germline V CDR1 and CDR2: SGHNT, YYREEE (reference sequence). With 0 bases removed from V and 0 bases from J, the gap between germline ends came to 7 bases. This CDR3 has 14 residues. CDR3 DNA sequence: TGTGCCAGCAGCTTGGCCCACGTCTCCTACGAGCAGTACTTC. Translating it yields CASSLAHVSYEQYF.

The CDR3, as DNA: TGTGCCATCAAGAGGCGTCTGCATCCCGGGGAGCTGTTTTTT. Translation: CAIKRRLHPGELFF. V and J are TRBV6-1 and TRBJ2-2; D not certain. The germline V gene has CDR1 MNHNS and CDR2 SASEGT. V lost 10 bases and J 6 bases, leaving 18 bases between the germline ends. CDR3 length: 14 amino acids.

The chain combines TRBV11-3 with TRBJ2-2; D ambiguous. This CDR3 has 14 amino acids. The germline V gene has CDR1 SGHNT and CDR2 YENEEA. Deletions cut 0 bases from V and 2 bases from J, with 4 bases between. CDR3 residues: CASSLDGNTGELFF. The CDR3 DNA is TGTGCCAGCAGCTTAGACGGTAACACCGGGGAGCTGTTTTTT.

The J gene is TRBJ2-3, the V gene TRBV27; D is uncertain. The CDR3 is 12 amino acids. The V gene's germline CDR1 is MNHEY and CDR2 SMNVEV (reference sequence). Between the trimmed V and J ends, which lost 1 base and 6 bases, there was a span of 5 bases. CDR3 bases: TGTGCCAGCAGTTTATTCGGGGATACGCAGTATTTT. It translates to CASSLFGDTQYF.

The V call is TRBV7-9, the J call TRBJ2-2; D gene unclear. Trimming took 0 bases from V and 4 from J, leaving 9 bases between them. CDR3 length: 15 residues. From germline, CDR1 is SEHNR and CDR2 FQNEAQ (reference sequence). The CDR3 DNA reads as TGTGCCAGCAGCTTAGCGCTGGGTGGCACCGGGGAGCTGTTTTTT. It encodes CASSLALGGTGELFF.